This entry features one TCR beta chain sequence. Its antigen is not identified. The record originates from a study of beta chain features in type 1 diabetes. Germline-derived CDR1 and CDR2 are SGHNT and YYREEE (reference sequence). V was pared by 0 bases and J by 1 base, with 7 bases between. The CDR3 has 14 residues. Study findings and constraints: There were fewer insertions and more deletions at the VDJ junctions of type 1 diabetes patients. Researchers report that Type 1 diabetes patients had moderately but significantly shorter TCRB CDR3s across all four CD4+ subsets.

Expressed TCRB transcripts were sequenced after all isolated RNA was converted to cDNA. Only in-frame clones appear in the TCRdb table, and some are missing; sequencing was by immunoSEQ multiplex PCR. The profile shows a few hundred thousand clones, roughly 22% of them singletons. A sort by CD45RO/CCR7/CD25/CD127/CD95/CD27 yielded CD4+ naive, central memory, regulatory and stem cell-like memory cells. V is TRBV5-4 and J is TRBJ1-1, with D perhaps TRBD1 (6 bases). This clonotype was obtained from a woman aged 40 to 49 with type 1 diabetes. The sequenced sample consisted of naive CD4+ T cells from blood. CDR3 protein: CASSLEQGNTEAFF. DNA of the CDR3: TGTGCCAGCAGCTTGGAACAGGGGAACACTGAAGCTTTCTTT.